These 9 T cell receptor beta chains came from one sample sequenced in a study of graft-versus-host responses after intestinal transplantation. Antigens of these TCRs are unknown. Repertoires were generated with immunoSEQ multiplex PCR, while TCRdb's copy carries only in-frame clones and drops some. Among roughly 92,000 clones listed, about 88% were seen once. The source material was unstimulated CD4+ T cells sorted from spleen or lymph node cells, sampled before transplant. These receptors originate from a human donor who was the organ donor for an intestinal transplant.

The J gene is TRBJ2-7, the V gene TRBV30; TRBD2 aligns across 8 bases. Germline trimming cut 2 bases from V and 6 bases from J; bases unmatched to any gene: 12. This CDR3 contains 15 residues. The germline V gene has CDR1 GTSNPN and CDR2 SVGIG (reference sequence). As DNA, the CDR3 is TGTGCCTGGAGTAACTCCCCGGGACTAGTGAGCGAGCAGTACTTC. Encoded protein: CAWSNSPGLVSEQYF.

The rearrangement joins TRBV9 to TRBJ2-5; TRBD2 agrees at 7 bases. The J segment lost 5 bases and the V segment lost 5 bases, leaving 6 bases of the junction unmatched. This CDR3 comprises 13 residues. Germline values: CDR1 SGDLS, CDR2 YYNGEE. The DNA of the CDR3 is TGTGCCAGCAGTGAACTAGCGCGCGAGACCCAGTACTTC. It codes for CASSELARETQYF.

The genes are TRBV6-4 and TRBJ2-3; D may be TRBD1 (6 bases). The CDR3 sequence is 15 residues long. The V end lost 2 bases, the J end lost 3 bases, and 12 bases lay between the germline ends. The germline V gene encodes CDR1 MRHNA and CDR2 SNTAGT. The CDR3 DNA follows: TGTGCCAGCAGTGACACCACAGGGATGACAGATACGCAGTATTTT. Translated: CASSDTTGMTDTQYF.

Remarks on this clone: The junction departs from the called germline gene at one end, perhaps through a read error. The CDR3 spells CASSSDRGPTETQYF. The CDR3 DNA reads as TGTGCTAGCAGCTCGGACAGGGGACCTACGGAGACCCAGTACTTC. The rearrangement uses TRBV7-7 and TRBJ2-5, with TRBD1 matching over 9 bases. This CDR3 comprises 15 residues. Germline values: CDR1 SSHAT, CDR2 FNYEAQ (reference sequence).

This clone has just a few counts. The chain joins TRBV7-3 to TRBJ1-5; D call uncertain. Germline V lookup: CDR1 SGHTA, CDR2 FQGTGA. This CDR3 is built from 13 residues. The ends were cut back, 5 bases at V and 0 bases at J, with 5 bases in the middle. The CDR3 reads CASSRGSNQPQHF. Here the CDR3 DNA reads TGTGCCAGCAGCCGGGGTAGCAATCAGCCCCAGCATTTT.

The rearrangement uses TRBV18 and TRBJ2-1, with unresolved D. The germline gives CDR1 KGHSH, CDR2 LQKENI. The CDR3 runs to 12 residues. Trimming pared 5 bases from V and 6 bases from J, leaving 8 bases between. As DNA, the CDR3 is TGTGCCAGCTCAGAAGCCCCCAATGAGCAGTTCTTC. It encodes CASSEAPNEQFF.

The chain recombines TRBV19 with TRBJ2-5; possibly TRBD2 for D (6 bases). Germline V lookup: CDR1 LNHDA, CDR2 SQIVND (reference sequence). V dropped 4 bases and J dropped 3 bases, with 15 bases sitting between them. This CDR3 is built from 15 residues. The CDR3 reads CASSSAGRGKETQYF. CDR3 DNA: TGTGCCAGTAGTAGCGCAGGGCGGGGAAAAGAGACCCAGTACTTC.

The V and J genes are TRBV6-5 and TRBJ1-2, with 9 positions matching TRBD1. There are 15 residues in the CDR3. The V segment lost 6 bases and the J segment 4 bases; nucleotides outside the gene matches: 9. From germline, CDR1 is MNHEY and CDR2 SVGAGI. Here the CDR3 reads CASRLDGTGTYGYTF. In nucleotides, the CDR3 is TGTGCCAGCAGACTCGACGGGACAGGGACCTATGGCTACACCTTC.

J is TRBJ2-1 and V is TRBV11-2; D call uncertain. V dropped 1 base and J dropped 8 bases, with 12 bases sitting between them. The germline CDR1 and CDR2 sequences are SGHAT and FQNNGV. The CDR3 runs to 14 residues. The CDR3 nucleotides are TGTGCCAGCAGCTTAGCCTATCCTCCGCATGAGCAGTTCTTC. Translating it yields CASSLAYPPHEQFF.